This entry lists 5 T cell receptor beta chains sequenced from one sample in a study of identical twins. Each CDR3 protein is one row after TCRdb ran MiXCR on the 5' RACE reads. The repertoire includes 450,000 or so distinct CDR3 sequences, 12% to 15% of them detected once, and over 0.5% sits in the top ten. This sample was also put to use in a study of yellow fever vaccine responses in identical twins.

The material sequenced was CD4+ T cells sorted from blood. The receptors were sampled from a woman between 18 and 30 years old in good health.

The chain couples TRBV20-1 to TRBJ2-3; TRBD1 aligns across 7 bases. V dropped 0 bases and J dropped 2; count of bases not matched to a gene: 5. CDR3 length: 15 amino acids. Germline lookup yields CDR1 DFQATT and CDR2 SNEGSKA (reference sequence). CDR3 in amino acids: CSARDGTDYTDTQYF. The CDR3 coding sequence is TGCAGTGCTAGAGATGGGACAGATTACACAGATACGCAGTATTTT.

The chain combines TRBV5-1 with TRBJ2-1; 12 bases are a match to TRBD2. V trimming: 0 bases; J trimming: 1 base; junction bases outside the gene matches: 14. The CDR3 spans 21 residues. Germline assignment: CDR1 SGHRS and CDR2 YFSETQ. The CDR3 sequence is CASSLVPSGGAGMGSYNEQFF. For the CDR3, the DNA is TGCGCCAGCAGCTTGGTTCCTAGCGGGGGGGCCGGGATGGGTTCCTACAATGAGCAGTTCTTC.

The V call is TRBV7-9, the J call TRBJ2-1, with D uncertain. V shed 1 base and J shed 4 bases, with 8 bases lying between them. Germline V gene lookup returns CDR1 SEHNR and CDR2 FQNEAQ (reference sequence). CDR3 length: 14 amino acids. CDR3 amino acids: CASSLGSDYNEQFF. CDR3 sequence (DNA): TGTGCCAGCAGCTTAGGTTCCGATTACAATGAGCAGTTCTTC. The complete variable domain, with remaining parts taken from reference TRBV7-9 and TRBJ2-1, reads DTGVSQNPRHKITKRGQNVTFRCDPISEHNRLYWYRQTLGQGPEFLTYFQNEAQLEKSRLLSDRFSAERPKGSFSTLEIQRTEQGDSAMYLCASSLGSDYNEQFFGPGTRLTVL.

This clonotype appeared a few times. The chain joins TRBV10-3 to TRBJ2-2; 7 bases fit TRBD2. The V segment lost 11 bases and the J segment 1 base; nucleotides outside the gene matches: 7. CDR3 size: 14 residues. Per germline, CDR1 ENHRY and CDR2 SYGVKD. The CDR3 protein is CAGRGAENTGELFF. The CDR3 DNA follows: TGTGCCGGGAGGGGAGCGGAGAACACCGGGGAGCTGTTTTTT.

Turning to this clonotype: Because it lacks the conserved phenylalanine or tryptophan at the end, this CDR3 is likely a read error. The CDR3 protein is CASSDPGLAATYEQYS. The CDR3, as DNA: TGTGCCAGCAGTGATCCGGGACTAGCGGCTACCTACGAGCAGTACTCC. This chain uses TRBV28 with TRBJ2-7; 11 bases align to TRBD2. The germline V gene has CDR1 MDHEN and CDR2 SYDVKM. The CDR3 is 16 residues long. V dropped 5 bases and J dropped 2; count of bases not matched to a gene: 8.